Below, 5 T cell receptor beta chains from the same sample are listed, as sequenced in a study of T cells in Graves' hyperthyroidism and ophthalmopathy. TCR beta CDR3 sequences were amplified from RNA transcripts. HTBI primers were the set used in a first-round RT-PCR of the TCR CDR3. Each CDR3 protein gets one entry after TCRdb re-called the multiplex PCR reads with MiXCR. Here the sample spans approximately 300,000 distinct CDR3 sequences, 16% being singletons. Material: blood. Receptors originate from a young man with Graves' hyperthyroidism.

The V gene is TRBV6-7, the J gene TRBJ2-5, with 8 bases lining up with TRBD2. TRBV6-7 is reported as an ORF; its role is uncertain. The CDR3 length is 17 residues. V lost 7 bases, J lost 4 bases, and 17 bases stayed unmatched. Here the CDR3 reads CASTIIPTGTRIETQYF. CDR3 in DNA: TGTGCCAGCACCATAATCCCGACCGGGACTAGGATAGAGACCCAGTACTTC.

The J gene is TRBJ2-3, the V gene TRBV29-1; no clear D gene. The CDR3 extends over 13 amino acids. V lost 3 bases to trimming and J lost 3 bases, with 10 bases between them. CDR1 and CDR2 (germline): SQVTM, ANQGSEA. The DNA for the CDR3 is TGCAGCGTTGATATCGGACGTACAGATACGCAGTATTTT. Its translation is CSVDIGRTDTQYF.

This clonotype was picked up many times. The chain recombines TRBV30 with TRBJ2-1; TRBD2 agrees at 10 bases. Germline CDR1 reads GTSNPN; CDR2 reads SVGIG (reference sequence). Trimming took 3 bases from V and 7 from J; bases not matched to a gene: 15. The CDR3 is made up of 17 amino acids. The CDR3 bases are TGTGCCTGGAGCTTTCGATTAGCGGGAGGTGGCGGGAATGAGCAGTTCTTC. Protein: CAWSFRLAGGGGNEQFF.

This clonotype was seen a few times. This sequence joins TRBV5-1 and TRBJ2-2; TRBD1 matches 10 bases. J gave up 3 bases and V 0 bases, and 8 bases lay outside the gene matches. The germline V gene has CDR1 SGHRS and CDR2 YFSETQ. CDR3 length equals 18 residues. In DNA form, the CDR3 reads TGCGCCAGCAGCTTGGTGCGGTCGGACAGGGGGTACACCGGGGAGCTGTTTTTT. This sequence encodes CASSLVRSDRGYTGELFF.

This sequence joins TRBV6-1 and TRBJ2-1; D unclear. Germline values: CDR1 MNHNS, CDR2 SASEGT. This CDR3 has 13 residues. The ends were cut back, 3 bases at V and 8 bases at J, with 11 bases in the middle. The chain's CDR3 is CASSDFRRDEQFF. CDR3 DNA sequence: TGTGCCAGCAGTGATTTTAGAAGGGATGAGCAGTTCTTC.